Described below is a single T cell receptor beta chain sequence and its context. The target antigen is unknown. The CDR3 length is 12 residues. V dropped 3 bases and J dropped 7 bases, with 10 bases sitting between them. The germline V gene has CDR1 SGHNT and CDR2 YENEEA. The data were obtained in a study of T cell responses to AZD1222 COVID-19 vaccine. Study overall: The study pooled second doses at about 4 or about 12 weeks. Findings of the study overall: Across the whole spike, CD4 TCRs peaked at regions 160-218 and 743-854. Within unmutated variant regions lay the reported targets of nearly half of spike-specific TCRs. The donor group comprised mostly white British people and more females; the analysis possibly underestimated clonal diversity.

The assay was immunoSEQ multiplex PCR, and TCRdb's table has in-frame clones only and misses some. The sample has 130,000 or so clones; approximately 85% are singletons. The sequence was collected from an adult in good health. The chain recombines TRBV11-3 with TRBJ2-7, with D unresolved. The specimen comprised peripheral blood, sampled on day 0 of AZD1222 vaccination. The CDR3 spells CASSFYAGEQYF. The CDR3 nucleotides read TGTGCCAGCAGCTTTTATGCCGGGGAGCAGTACTTC.